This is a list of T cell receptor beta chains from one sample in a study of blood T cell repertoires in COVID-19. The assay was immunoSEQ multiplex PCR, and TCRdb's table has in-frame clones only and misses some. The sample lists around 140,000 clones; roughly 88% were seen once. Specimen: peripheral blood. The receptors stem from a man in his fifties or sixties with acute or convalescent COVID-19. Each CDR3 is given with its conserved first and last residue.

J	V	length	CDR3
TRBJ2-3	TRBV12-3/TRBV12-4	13	CASSLEQRGTQYF
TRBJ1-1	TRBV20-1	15	CSASPPRGYRTEAFF
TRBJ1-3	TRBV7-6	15	CASSLGHKSGNTIYF
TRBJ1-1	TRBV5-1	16	CASSWTGGLSGAEAFF
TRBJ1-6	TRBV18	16	CASSATGISDNSPLHF
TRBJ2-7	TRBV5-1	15	CASSLGTSGTYEQYF
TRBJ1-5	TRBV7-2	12	CASSLFGQPQHF
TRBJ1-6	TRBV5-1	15	CASSQLGTGISPLHF
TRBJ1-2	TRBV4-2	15	CASSPDMGSGYGYTF
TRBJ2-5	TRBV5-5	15	CASSLGPGGEETQYF
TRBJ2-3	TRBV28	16	CASSSQAGGPPDTQYF
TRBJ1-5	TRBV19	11	CASGGIQPQHF
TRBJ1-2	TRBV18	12	CASSDRGLGYTF
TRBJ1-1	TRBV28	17	CASRGSDRGRVMSEAFF
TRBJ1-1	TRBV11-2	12	CASSYQSTEAFF
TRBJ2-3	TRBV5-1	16	CASSPGQLTSTDTQYF
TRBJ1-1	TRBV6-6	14	CASSYMLEGAEAFF
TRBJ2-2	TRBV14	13	CASRDRLTGELFF
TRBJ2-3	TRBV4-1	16	CASSQESSGGFDTQYF
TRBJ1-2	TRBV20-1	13	CSASSDRWNGYTF
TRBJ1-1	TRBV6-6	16	CASSYGEGQGSTEAFF
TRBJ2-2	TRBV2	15	CASIKGLGGTGELFF
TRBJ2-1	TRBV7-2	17	CASSPQATGYAYNEQFF
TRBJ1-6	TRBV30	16	CAWSLAQGSYNSPLHF
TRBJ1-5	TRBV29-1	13	CSATGGEAQPQHF
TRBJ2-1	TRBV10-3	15	CAISEWTDGYNEQFF
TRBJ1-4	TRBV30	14	CAWDRGTVGEKLFF
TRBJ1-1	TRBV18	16	CASSPYEDRDLTEAFF
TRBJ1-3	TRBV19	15	CASSIDDSSGNTIYF
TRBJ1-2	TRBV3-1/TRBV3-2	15	CASSQAGRANYGYTF
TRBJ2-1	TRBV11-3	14	CASSPLTSSHEQFF
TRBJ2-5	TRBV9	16	CASSVVGSGVQETQYF
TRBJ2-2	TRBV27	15	CASRSDQVQAGELFF
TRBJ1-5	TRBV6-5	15	CASTYLRQGGQPQHF
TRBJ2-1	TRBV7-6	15	CASSISGPSYNEQFF